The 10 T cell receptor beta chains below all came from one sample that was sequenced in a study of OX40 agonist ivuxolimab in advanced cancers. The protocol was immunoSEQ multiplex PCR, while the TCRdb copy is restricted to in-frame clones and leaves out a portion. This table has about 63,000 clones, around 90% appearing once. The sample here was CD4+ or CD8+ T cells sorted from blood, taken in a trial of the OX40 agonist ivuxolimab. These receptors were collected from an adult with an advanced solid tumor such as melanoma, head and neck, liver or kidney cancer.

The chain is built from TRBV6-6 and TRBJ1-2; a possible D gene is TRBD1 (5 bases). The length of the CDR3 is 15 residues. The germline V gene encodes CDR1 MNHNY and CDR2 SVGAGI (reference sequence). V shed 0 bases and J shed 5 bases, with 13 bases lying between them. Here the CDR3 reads CASSYSRRGVYGYTF. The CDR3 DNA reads TGTGCCAGCAGTTACTCGAGGAGAGGGGTGTATGGCTACACCTTC.

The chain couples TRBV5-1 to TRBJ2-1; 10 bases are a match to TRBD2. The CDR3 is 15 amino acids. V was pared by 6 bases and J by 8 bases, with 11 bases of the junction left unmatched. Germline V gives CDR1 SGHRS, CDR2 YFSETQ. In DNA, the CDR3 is TGCGCCAGCAAGGAGAGCGGGAGGGGAGGCGATGAGCAGTTCTTC. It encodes CASKESGRGGDEQFF.

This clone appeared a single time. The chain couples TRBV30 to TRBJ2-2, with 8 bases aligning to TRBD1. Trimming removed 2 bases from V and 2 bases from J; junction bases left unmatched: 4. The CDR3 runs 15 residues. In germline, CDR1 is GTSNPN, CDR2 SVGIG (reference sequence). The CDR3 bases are TGTGCCTGGAGTCCCAGGGGGCGAAACACCGGGGAGCTGTTTTTT. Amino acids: CAWSPRGRNTGELFF.

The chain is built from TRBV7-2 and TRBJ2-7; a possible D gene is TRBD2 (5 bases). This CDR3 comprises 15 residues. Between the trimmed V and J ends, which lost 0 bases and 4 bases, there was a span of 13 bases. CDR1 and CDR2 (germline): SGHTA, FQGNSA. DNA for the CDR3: TGTGCCAGCAGCTTAGCCCCCGGAGGTGGTTACGAGCAGTACTTC. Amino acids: CASSLAPGGGYEQYF.

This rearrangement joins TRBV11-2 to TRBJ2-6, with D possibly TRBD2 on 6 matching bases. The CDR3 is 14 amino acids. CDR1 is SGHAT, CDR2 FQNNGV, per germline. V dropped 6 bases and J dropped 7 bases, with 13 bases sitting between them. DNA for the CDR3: TGTGCCAGCAGACGGGGGTTTGACGCCAACGTCCTGACTTTC. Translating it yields CASRRGFDANVLTF.

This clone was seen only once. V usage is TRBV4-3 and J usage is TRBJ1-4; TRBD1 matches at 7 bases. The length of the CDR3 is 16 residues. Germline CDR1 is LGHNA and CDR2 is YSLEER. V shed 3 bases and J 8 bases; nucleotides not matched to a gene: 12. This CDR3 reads CASSQVSGGVGEKLFF. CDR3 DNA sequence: TGCGCCAGCAGCCAGGTCTCAGGGGGGGTCGGGGAAAAACTGTTTTTT.

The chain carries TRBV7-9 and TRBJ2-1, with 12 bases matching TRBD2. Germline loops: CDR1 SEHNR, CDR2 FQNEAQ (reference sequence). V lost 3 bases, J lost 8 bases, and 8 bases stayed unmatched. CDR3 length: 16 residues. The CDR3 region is CASSLMTSGSMDEQFF. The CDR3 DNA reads TGTGCCAGCAGCTTGATGACTAGCGGGAGTATGGATGAGCAGTTCTTC.

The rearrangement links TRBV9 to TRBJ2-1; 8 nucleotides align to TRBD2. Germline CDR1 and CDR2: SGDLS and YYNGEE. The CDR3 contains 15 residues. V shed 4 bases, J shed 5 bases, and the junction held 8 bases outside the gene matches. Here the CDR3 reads CASSPIAGLDNEQFF. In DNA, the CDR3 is TGTGCCAGCAGCCCCATAGCGGGACTGGACAATGAGCAGTTCTTC.

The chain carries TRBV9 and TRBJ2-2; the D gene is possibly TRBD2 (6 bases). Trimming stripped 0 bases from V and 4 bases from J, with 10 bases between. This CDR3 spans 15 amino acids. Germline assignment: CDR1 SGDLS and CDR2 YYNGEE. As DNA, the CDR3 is TGTGCCAGCAGCGTAGGGGACTTCGCCACCGGGGAGCTGTTTTTT. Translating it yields CASSVGDFATGELFF.

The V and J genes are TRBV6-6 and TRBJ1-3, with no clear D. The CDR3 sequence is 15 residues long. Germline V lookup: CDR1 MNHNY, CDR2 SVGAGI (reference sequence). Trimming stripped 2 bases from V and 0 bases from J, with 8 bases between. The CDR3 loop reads CASSYKTNSGNTIYF. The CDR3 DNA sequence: TGTGCCAGCAGTTACAAGACAAACTCTGGAAACACCATATATTTT.